The rows below give T cell receptor beta chains drawn from one sample of a study of cytomegalovirus exposure and HLA in healthy donors. TCRdb keeps only in-frame clones here, not all; method: immunoSEQ multiplex PCR. The table has fewer than 90,000 clones, 70% seen once. The sequencing sample was made of PBMCs. The receptors stem from a woman aged 50 to 65 in good health and CMV-seropositive. Each CDR3 is given with its conserved first and last residue.

j_call cdr3_length v_call cdr3_aa
TRBJ1-1 16 TRBV7-9 CASSLEVARGNTEAFF
TRBJ2-7 15 TRBV7-3 CASSPTASGRSEQYF
TRBJ2-2 13 TRBV2 CASSEAGTGELFF
TRBJ1-5 14 TRBV5-1 CASSAGTGSWPQHF
TRBJ2-7 12 TRBV6-5 CASSRGQYEQYF
TRBJ1-2 15 TRBV10-3 CAIRPGGGGEYDYTF
TRBJ2-7 16 TRBV7-9 CASSLYLGLAGYEQYF
TRBJ1-5 14 TRBV9 CASSPGTVGQPQHF
TRBJ1-1 15 TRBV6-1 CASFRDRGQNTEAFF
TRBJ1-2 15 TRBV4-2 CASSQGGQGAGGYTF
TRBJ1-1 13 TRBV7-2 CASSEGGIGEAFF
TRBJ1-2 13 TRBV10-2 CASSEGGGNGYTF
TRBJ1-4 14 TRBV29-1 CSVRGGTTNEKLFF
TRBJ2-4 14 TRBV7-2 CASTPSTRENIQYF
TRBJ1-2 14 TRBV6-6 CASRSPQDYYGYTF
TRBJ2-1 18 TRBV19 CASSIDGRGLSSYNEQFF
TRBJ1-2 14 TRBV4-3 CASSQGGTGIGYTF
TRBJ2-5 13 TRBV7-2 CASSPGFQETQYF
TRBJ1-1 13 TRBV30 CAWSARASFEAFF
TRBJ1-1 15 TRBV29-1 CSAPTPNRMNTEAFF
TRBJ1-4 16 TRBV6-5 CASSYRQGRANEKLFF
TRBJ2-5 15 TRBV5-4 CASSWSGGMQETQYF
TRBJ2-7 14 TRBV7-8 CASSLSQGPLEQYF
TRBJ2-1 17 TRBV4-1 CASSQGSAGVRYNEQFF
TRBJ1-4 14 TRBV5-1 CASSWDSTNEKLFF
TRBJ2-7 14 TRBV4-3 CASSQDRQAYEQYF
TRBJ1-3 16 TRBV6-5 CASSYGGGIGGNTIYF
TRBJ2-7 15 TRBV6-5 CASSTDRPRGYEQYF
TRBJ2-5 16 TRBV11-2 CASSLLSSGYQETQYF
TRBJ1-2 13 TRBV29-1 CSVYRAGIYGYTF
TRBJ2-1 14 TRBV6-6 CASRGQGWDNEQFF
TRBJ2-7 12 TRBV6-6 CASSPGPGEQYF
TRBJ2-5 15 TRBV7-6 CASSLGALAGETQYF
TRBJ2-1 17 TRBV9 CASSPTSLRGDYNEQFF
TRBJ1-3 12 TRBV2 CASSRTGNTIYF
TRBJ2-2 16 TRBV7-7 CASNDPGLAGTGELFF
TRBJ1-2 14 TRBV5-6 CASSSTGLGYGYTF
TRBJ2-1 15 TRBV4-1 CASSTGGGGFNEQFF
TRBJ2-2 18 TRBV7-2 CASSLEPPGTANTGELFF
TRBJ2-3 12 TRBV28 CASLSPTDTQYF
TRBJ2-3 12 TRBV27 CASSLSPDTQYF
TRBJ2-1 15 TRBV9 CASTISAGPYNEQFF
TRBJ2-7 12 TRBV27 CASSQRGYEQYF
TRBJ2-5 19 TRBV4-3 CASSQDLGGRGQRQETQYF
TRBJ2-7 15 TRBV30 CAWRGLAESSYEQYF
TRBJ2-1 13 TRBV13 CASSSTGGNEQFF
TRBJ2-5 21 TRBV7-8 CASSLAGTSGLQARLRSTQYF
TRBJ2-1 15 TRBV5-6 CASSLDGRSYNEQFF
TRBJ1-1 13 TRBV30 CAWSTARGAEAFF
TRBJ2-5 16 TRBV5-1 CASSLALRTEQETQYF
TRBJ2-1 14 TRBV10-3 CAISRDFLGSEQFF
TRBJ2-3 15 TRBV7-2 CASSATSGRTDTQYF
TRBJ2-1 17 TRBV5-1 CASSYMAPSASYNEQFF
TRBJ1-5 14 TRBV9 CASSVDQGNQPQHF
TRBJ2-7 17 TRBV28 CASSTRTSGRVIHEQYF
TRBJ1-5 17 TRBV5-8 CASSLDIWTGLGQPQHF
TRBJ2-7 16 TRBV28 CASSQPSTSPGREQYF